What follows describes a single TCR beta chain. The source of the sample is a study of blood T cell repertoires in COVID-19. As for the study in general: Italy, Spain and the United States were the sources of the convalescent and acute COVID-19 samples. From T cells, B-cell-depleted T cells, or PBMCs came the material, which was cDNA or gDNA.

Per the study methods: Estimation of nucleated cell counts was performed using reference gene primer amplification. This table comes from immunoSEQ multiplex PCR, and its TCRdb copy is limited to in-frame clones, with some not included. The DNA gave D and trimming, while V, J and clone size come from that table. The table has a few hundred thousand clones, roughly 86% seen once; the top ten hold around 2.1%. Sequenced sample: peripheral blood. The clonotype comes from a young woman who had recovered from COVID-19.

The CDR3: CATSRADGGRPQHF. The CDR3 region has the DNA TGTGCCACCAGCAGAGCTGATGGAGGTAGGCCCCAGCATTTT. The chain joins TRBV15 to TRBJ1-5; D not resolved. The V and J ends lost 1 base and 9 bases respectively, with 13 bases between them. This CDR3 contains 14 residues. Germline assignment: CDR1 LNHNV and CDR2 YYDKDF (reference sequence). Drawing the rest from reference TRBV15 and TRBJ1-5, the complete variable domain is DAMVIQNPRYQVTQFGKPVTLSCSQTLNHNVMYWYQQKSSQAPKLLFHYYDKDFNNEADTPDNFQSRRPNTSFCFLDIRSPGLGDTAMYLCATSRADGGRPQHFGDGTRLSIL.